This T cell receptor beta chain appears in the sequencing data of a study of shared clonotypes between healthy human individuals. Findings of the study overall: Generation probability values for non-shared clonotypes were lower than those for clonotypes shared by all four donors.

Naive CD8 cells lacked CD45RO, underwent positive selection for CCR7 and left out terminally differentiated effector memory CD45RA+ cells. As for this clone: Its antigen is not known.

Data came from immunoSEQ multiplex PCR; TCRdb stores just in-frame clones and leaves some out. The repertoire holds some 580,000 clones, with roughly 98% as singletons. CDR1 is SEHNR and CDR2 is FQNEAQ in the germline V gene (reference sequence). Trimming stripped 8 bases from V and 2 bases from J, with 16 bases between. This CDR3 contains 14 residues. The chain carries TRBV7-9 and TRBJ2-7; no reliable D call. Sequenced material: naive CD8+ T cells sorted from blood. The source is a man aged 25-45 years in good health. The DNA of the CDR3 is TGTGCCAGCGTCGTGACTGGCAGACCCTACGAGCAGTACTTC. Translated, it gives CASVVTGRPYEQYF.